A single sample gave rise to the 25 T cell receptor beta chains below, sequenced in a study of cytomegalovirus exposure and HLA in healthy donors. Primers: 60 Vbeta forward and 13 Jbeta reverse. Some clones are missing from TCRdb's copy, which holds only in-frame ones; the method was immunoSEQ multiplex PCR. The sample lists some 95,000 clones; about 75% were seen once. The specimen was PBMCs. Every receptor here comes from a woman aged 35 to 49 in good health and CMV-seronegative.

This clone was detected a few times. The rearrangement uses TRBV7-2 and TRBJ2-5; no clear D gene. Germline lookup yields CDR1 SGHTA and CDR2 FQGNSA. Trimming stripped 0 bases from V and 5 bases from J, with 10 bases between. The CDR3 is made up of 14 amino acids. The chain's CDR3 is CASSLAGRRETQYF. DNA of the CDR3: TGTGCCAGCAGCTTAGCGGGCCGCCGGGAGACCCAGTACTTC.

The rearrangement links TRBV18 to TRBJ1-2; D is unclear. Germline V gives CDR1 KGHSH, CDR2 LQKENI. This CDR3 spans 13 amino acids. V lost 2 bases and J lost 2, with 6 bases in between. The CDR3 spells CASSPTENYGYTF. DNA of the CDR3: TGTGCCAGCTCACCAACAGAGAACTATGGCTACACCTTC.

V usage is TRBV4-1 and J usage is TRBJ2-7; 10 bases align to TRBD1. Per germline, CDR1 MGHRA and CDR2 YSYEKL. Germline trimming cut 2 bases from V and 4 bases from J; bases unmatched to any gene: 2. The CDR3 is made up of 14 amino acids. Here the CDR3 DNA reads TGCGCCAGCAGCCAACGGACAGGGGGGTACGAGCAGTACTTC. As protein: CASSQRTGGYEQYF.

The J gene is TRBJ1-2, the V gene TRBV30; D remains unclear. With 2 bases removed from V and 4 bases from J, the gap between germline ends came to 11 bases. The CDR3 extends over 13 amino acids. Germline V CDR1 and CDR2: GTSNPN, SVGIG (reference sequence). The CDR3 region has the DNA TGTGCCTGGAGTTTCGGCGGAAGCTATGGCTACACCTTC. Its protein is CAWSFGGSYGYTF. The full variable domain, rest sourced from reference TRBV30 and TRBJ1-2, is SQTIHQWPATLVQPVGSPLSLECTVEGTSNPNLYWYRQAAGRGLQLLFYSVGIGQISSEVPQNLSASRPQDRQFILSSKKLLLSDSGFYLCAWSFGGSYGYTFGSGTRLTVV.

The chain combines TRBV6-5 with TRBJ1-1; D might be TRBD1 (6 bases). Deletions cut 0 bases from V and 0 bases from J, with 8 bases between. The CDR3 totals 15 residues. Germline V lookup: CDR1 MNHEY, CDR2 SVGAGI. The CDR3 spells CASSYSGQLNTEAFF. The CDR3 DNA follows: TGTGCCAGCAGTTACTCCGGACAGTTGAACACTGAAGCTTTCTTT.

J is TRBJ2-3 and V is TRBV15; TRBD2 might be the D (6 bases). Trimming pared 4 bases from V and 5 bases from J, leaving 13 bases between. Germline V lookup: CDR1 LNHNV, CDR2 YYDKDF (reference sequence). This CDR3 is built from 14 residues. The CDR3 region is CATSTGPGVDTQYF. The CDR3 DNA reads TGTGCCACCAGCACGGGGCCGGGGGTAGATACGCAGTATTTT.

This clone is a singleton in its sample. The chain carries TRBV19 and TRBJ2-6, with D possibly being TRBD1 (6 bases). Germline V gives CDR1 LNHDA, CDR2 SQIVND (reference sequence). The CDR3 contains 15 residues. Trimming cost V 9 bases and J 2 bases, with 14 bases left between them. CDR3 amino acids: CASMPGGPGANVLTF. Here the CDR3 DNA reads TGTGCCAGCATGCCTGGGGGCCCTGGGGCCAACGTCCTGACTTTC.

Concerning this clone: Lacking the conserved final phenylalanine or tryptophan, this CDR3 likely reflects a read error. The V call is TRBV5-4, the J call TRBJ2-3; 7 bases are a match to TRBD1. CDR1 and CDR2 (germline): SGHNT, YYREEE (reference sequence). The CDR3 runs 14 residues. V shed 3 bases and J 6 bases; nucleotides not matched to a gene: 7. The CDR3 here is CASSSGQVIDTQYV. The CDR3 nucleotides are TGTGCCAGCAGCTCCGGACAGGTTATTGATACGCAGTATGTT.

CDR3 sequence: CASSEYRGQDYGYTF. The CDR3 bases are TGTGCCAGCAGTGAATATCGAGGACAGGATTATGGCTACACCTTC. V and J are TRBV25-1 and TRBJ1-2; 7 positions agree with TRBD1. Per germline, CDR1 MGHDK and CDR2 SYGVNS. This CDR3 comprises 15 residues. J gave up 5 bases and V 0 bases, and 6 bases lay outside the gene matches.

The chain joins TRBV7-2 to TRBJ1-1, with 7 bases matching TRBD1. The CDR3 consists of 14 residues. The germline gives CDR1 SGHTA, CDR2 FQGNSA. Unmatched junction bases numbered 10, after V lost 5 bases and J lost 7 bases. The CDR3 DNA reads TGTGCCAGCAGCCAGGGCAGGGGGTCGGATGAAGCTTTCTTT. This codes for CASSQGRGSDEAFF.

The chain recombines TRBV18 with TRBJ2-5, with D possibly matching TRBD1 (6 bases). Between the trimmed V and J ends, which lost 4 bases and 5 bases, there was a span of 11 bases. The CDR3 is 13 residues long. Germline lookup yields CDR1 KGHSH and CDR2 LQKENI. CDR3 sequence (DNA): TGTGCCAGCTCACAACAGGGTGGGGAGACCCAGTACTTC. It codes for CASSQQGGETQYF.

A remark on this clone: Other nucleotide sequences in the sample specify the same CDR3. The chain employs TRBV7-6 and TRBJ2-3; D is ambiguous. V lost 5 bases, J lost 6 bases, and 9 bases lay in between. CDR3 length: 12 amino acids. CDR1 and CDR2 (germline): SGHVS, FNYEAQ. In nucleotides, the CDR3 is TGTGCCAGCAGCCACCAGGCGGATACGCAGTATTTT. It codes for CASSHQADTQYF. Full variable domain (remainder filled in from reference TRBV7-6 and TRBJ2-3): GAGVSQSPRYKVTKRGQDVALRCDPISGHVSLYWYRQALGQGPEFLTYFNYEAQQDKSGLPNDRFSAERPEGSISTLTIQRTEQRDSAMYRCASSHQADTQYFGPGTRLTVL.

The chain is built from TRBV2 and TRBJ2-2; D perhaps matches TRBD1 (6 bases). V shed 2 bases and J shed 4 bases, with 17 bases lying between them. Germline V gene lookup returns CDR1 SNHLY and CDR2 FYNNEI. The CDR3 is 17 residues long. CDR3: CASSEYASGARTGELFF. The CDR3 DNA follows: TGTGCCAGCAGTGAATATGCATCAGGGGCCCGCACCGGGGAGCTGTTTTTT.

This chain uses TRBV5-6 with TRBJ1-5; 7 nucleotides agree with TRBD1. CDR3 length: 15 amino acids. Unmatched junction bases numbered 3, after V lost 0 bases and J lost 3 bases. CDR1 is SGHDT and CDR2 is YYEEEE in the germline V gene. This chain's CDR3 is CASSLGQGVNQPQHF. DNA for the CDR3: TGTGCCAGCAGCTTGGGGCAGGGGGTCAATCAGCCCCAGCATTTT.

The V gene is TRBV6-5, the J gene TRBJ1-5; D gene unclear. Germline V lookup: CDR1 MNHEY, CDR2 SVGAGI. The length of the CDR3 is 13 residues. V lost 0 bases and J lost 3, with 3 bases in between. The CDR3 DNA reads TGTGCCAGCAGTTACTCTAACAATCAGCCCCAGCATTTT. This encodes CASSYSNNQPQHF.

The genes are TRBV18 and TRBJ1-5; 7 nucleotides agree with TRBD1. CDR3 length equals 14 residues. V lost 3 bases, J lost 4 bases, and 3 bases stayed unmatched. Germline CDR1 and CDR2: KGHSH and LQKENI. CDR3 amino acids: CASSPGTANQPQHF. CDR3 bases: TGTGCCAGCTCACCCGGGACAGCAAATCAGCCCCAGCATTTT. The full variable domain, its missing parts supplied by reference TRBV18 and TRBJ1-5, is NAGVMQNPRHLVRRRGQEARLRCSPMKGHSHVYWYRQLPEEGLKFMVYLQKENIIDESGMPKERFSAEFPKEGPSILRIQQVVRGDSAAYFCASSPGTANQPQHFGDGTRLSIL.

The chain couples TRBV5-1 to TRBJ2-2; 11 nucleotides line up with TRBD2. The CDR3 consists of 16 residues. J was trimmed by 2 bases and V by 3 bases; bases with no gene match: 3. CDR1 is SGHRS and CDR2 is YFSETQ in the germline V gene. CDR3 protein: CASSYSGGANTGELFF. In DNA form, the CDR3 reads TGCGCCAGCAGCTATAGCGGGGGGGCCAACACCGGGGAGCTGTTTTTT. Combining the CDR3 with reference TRBV5-1 and TRBJ2-2 gives the whole variable domain KAGVTQTPRYLIKTRGQQVTLSCSPISGHRSVSWYQQTPGQGLQFLFEYFSETQRNKGNFPGRFSGRQFSNSRSEMNVSTLELGDSALYLCASSYSGGANTGELFFGEGSRLTVL.

The genes are TRBV15 and TRBJ2-2; TRBD2 might be the D (6 bases). The CDR3 contains 16 residues. Per germline, CDR1 LNHNV and CDR2 YYDKDF (reference sequence). V was shortened by 0 bases and J by 4 bases, with 12 bases between the two germline ends. In DNA form, the CDR3 reads TGTGCCACCAGCAGAGAAGGACCAGCGGGCACCGGGGAGCTGTTTTTT. Its protein is CATSREGPAGTGELFF.

The chain uses TRBV7-8 and TRBJ2-3; possible D gene TRBD1, 6 bases. Trimming removed 1 base from V and 0 bases from J, with 11 bases in between. The V gene's germline CDR1 is SGHVS and CDR2 FQNEAQ. This CDR3 is built from 16 residues. The CDR3 DNA is TGTGCCAGCAGCTTAGAGGGGGTATCAAGCACAGATACGCAGTATTTT. Its translation: CASSLEGVSSTDTQYF.

The chain joins TRBV6-6 to TRBJ2-3; 12 bases align to TRBD2. This CDR3 is built from 16 residues. The V and J ends lost 2 bases and 4 bases, in that order; junction bases with no gene match: 4. The germline gives CDR1 MNHNY, CDR2 SVGAGI (reference sequence). CDR3 amino acids: CASSYPTSGGPDTQYF. CDR3 DNA: TGTGCCAGCAGTTACCCGACTAGCGGGGGACCAGATACGCAGTATTTT.

The chain has TRBV27 and TRBJ2-3; 8 nucleotides align to TRBD2. The CDR3 consists of 14 residues. Losses at the gene ends were 6 bases for V and 1 base for J; bases not matched to a gene: 3. The germline V gene has CDR1 MNHEY and CDR2 SMNVEV (reference sequence). The CDR3 DNA sequence: TGTGCCAGCAGCCTGCGGGGGGGCACAGATACGCAGTATTTT. Protein product: CASSLRGGTDTQYF.

This clone has just a few counts. V gene TRBV5-4 combines with J gene TRBJ1-1; 7 bases agree with TRBD1. The V gene's germline CDR1 is SGHNT and CDR2 YYREEE (reference sequence). The CDR3 sequence is 14 residues long. V gave up 4 bases and J gave up 6 bases; unmatched junction bases: 9. The CDR3 DNA reads TGTGCCAGCAGCCAAACAGGGGAAAGGGCTGAAGCTTTCTTT. It yields the protein CASSQTGERAEAFF.

V gene TRBV7-3 combines with J gene TRBJ1-1; the D gene is possibly TRBD1 (5 bases). Per the germline V gene, CDR1 is SGHTA and CDR2 is FQGTGA. The CDR3 totals 14 residues. V dropped 3 bases and J dropped 4 bases, with 12 bases sitting between them. The CDR3 loop reads CASSLGQAVTEAFF. CDR3 DNA: TGTGCCAGCAGCTTGGGGCAGGCTGTCACTGAAGCTTTCTTT.

This clone was seen only a few times. The chain recombines TRBV6-5 with TRBJ1-2, with 9 bases lining up with TRBD1. The germline V gene has CDR1 MNHEY and CDR2 SVGAGI. CDR3 length: 13 residues. With V trimmed by 8 bases and J by 6 bases, 7 bases remained unmatched. The DNA of the CDR3 is TGTGCCAGCCGACAGGGGGGAATGAATGGCTACACCTTC. This encodes CASRQGGMNGYTF.

This clone was seen a few times. The J gene is TRBJ1-2, the V gene TRBV6-5, with D perhaps TRBD1 (6 bases). Germline V gene data show CDR1 as MNHEY and CDR2 as SVGAGI. This CDR3 contains 15 residues. The V end lost 2 bases, the J end lost 4 bases, and 14 bases lay between the germline ends. The CDR3 nucleotides read TGTGCCAGCAGTTACGGTCAGGGGTTATCCTATGGCTACACCTTC. As protein: CASSYGQGLSYGYTF.